The next 26 T cell receptor beta chains were all read from a single sample in a study of cytomegalovirus exposure and HLA in healthy donors. TCRdb's copy holds only in-frame clones and misses some; the assay was immunoSEQ multiplex PCR. The table includes about 140,000 clones, around four fifths detected once. The source material was PBMCs. These TCRs come from a man under 40 in good health and CMV-seropositive.

This rearrangement joins TRBV5-1 to TRBJ2-7, with TRBD2 matching 8 bases. The junction had 6 bases not matched to a gene; V was cut back by 4 bases and J by 0 bases. CDR1 is SGHRS, CDR2 YFSETQ, per germline. This CDR3 has 15 residues. The CDR3 reads CASSAPSGSSYEQYF. The CDR3 nucleotides read TGCGCCAGCAGCGCCCCTAGCGGGTCCTCCTACGAGCAGTACTTC.

This clone was detected a few times. The V call is TRBV11-1, the J call TRBJ2-7; 9 nucleotides match TRBD1. J gave up 1 base and V 5 bases, and 6 bases lay outside the gene matches. The CDR3 contains 15 residues. The germline V gene encodes CDR1 SGHAT and CDR2 FQDESV (reference sequence). This chain's CDR3 is CASSTPGQGSYEQYF. CDR3 sequence (DNA): TGTGCCAGCAGCACTCCGGGACAGGGATCCTACGAGCAGTACTTC.

The chain joins TRBV29-1 to TRBJ1-3; D uncertain. Per germline, CDR1 SQVTM and CDR2 ANQGSEA. The V and J ends lost 0 bases and 6 bases respectively, with 6 bases between them. The CDR3 has 12 amino acids. The CDR3 DNA is TGCAGCGTTGAAGATCACAAAAACACCATATATTTT. This codes for CSVEDHKNTIYF.

The genes are TRBV7-3 and TRBJ2-3; D is possibly TRBD2 (6 bases). V lost 1 base and J lost 3, with 11 bases in between. Germline V gene sequence: CDR1 SGHTA, CDR2 FQGTGA. The CDR3 covers 15 residues. The CDR3: CASSLKAGWTDTQYF. CDR3 DNA: TGTGCCAGCAGCTTAAAGGCGGGATGGACAGATACGCAGTATTTT.

The chain combines TRBV5-1 with TRBJ1-2; weak D call: TRBD1 (5 bases). The V and J ends lost 1 base and 3 bases respectively, with 13 bases between them. CDR1 is SGHRS, CDR2 YFSETQ, per germline. The CDR3 has 15 amino acids. The CDR3 sequence is CASSLTWGTDYGYTF. DNA for the CDR3: TGCGCCAGCAGCTTGACATGGGGCACGGACTATGGCTACACCTTC.

The chain recombines TRBV4-1 with TRBJ2-4; 10 nucleotides align to TRBD2. This CDR3 region has 20 residues. With V trimmed by 3 bases and J by 3 bases, 17 bases remained unmatched. Germline lookup yields CDR1 MGHRA and CDR2 YSYEKL. CDR3 in DNA: TGCGCCAGCAGCCACCTGACCCCTCAGGCTAGCGGGAGCGGCAAAAACATTCAGTACTTC. It encodes CASSHLTPQASGSGKNIQYF.

The V call is TRBV27, the J call TRBJ2-2; possible D gene TRBD2, 6 bases. Trimming removed 0 bases from V and 4 bases from J, with 6 bases in between. Per the germline V gene, CDR1 is MNHEY and CDR2 is SMNVEV (reference sequence). This CDR3 is built from 14 residues. CDR3 in DNA: TGTGCCAGCAGTTTATCGGGAGGCACCGGGGAGCTGTTTTTT. Amino acids: CASSLSGGTGELFF.

The CDR3 coding sequence is TGCGCCAGCAGCTTGACCGCAGATTACACAGATACGCAGTATTTT. It encodes CASSLTADYTDTQYF. The V and J genes are TRBV5-1 and TRBJ2-3; D is ambiguous. The germline V and J ends were trimmed by 1 base and 2 bases, with 11 bases remaining between them. The CDR3 loop spans 15 amino acids. Germline assignment: CDR1 SGHRS and CDR2 YFSETQ.

The chain uses TRBV2 and TRBJ1-5; weak D call: TRBD1 (6 bases). Germline-derived CDR1 and CDR2 are SNHLY and FYNNEI. Trimming removed 7 bases from V and 3 bases from J, with 13 bases in between. The CDR3 runs 14 residues. CDR3 DNA: TGTGCCAGCAAACTACAGGGTTTCAATCAGCCCCAGCATTTT. It codes for CASKLQGFNQPQHF.

The CDR3 coding sequence is TGCGCCAGCAGCTTAGGCGGACAGGGGCTTAATGAAAAACTGTTTTTT. Its translation: CASSLGGQGLNEKLFF. The V and J genes are TRBV5-1 and TRBJ1-4; 9 bases fit TRBD1. V lost 2 bases, J lost 4 bases, and 6 bases stayed unmatched. The CDR3 has 16 residues. From germline, CDR1 is SGHRS and CDR2 YFSETQ.

The V call is TRBV7-9, the J call TRBJ1-1, with TRBD1 identical over 9 bases. V dropped 8 bases and J dropped 5; count of bases not matched to a gene: 6. This CDR3 is built from 13 residues. Germline V lookup: CDR1 SEHNR, CDR2 FQNEAQ (reference sequence). The CDR3 loop reads CASEPTGGTEAFF. For the CDR3, the DNA is TGTGCCAGCGAGCCGACAGGGGGAACTGAAGCTTTCTTT.

The gene calls are TRBV25-1 and TRBJ1-1; TRBD1 is a possible D gene (6 bases). V was pared by 3 bases and J by 1 base, with 15 bases between. Germline-derived CDR1 and CDR2 are MGHDK and SYGVNS. The CDR3 consists of 16 residues. The DNA of the CDR3 is TGTGCCAGCAGTGAGACCAACAGGGTAGGGAACACTGAAGCTTTCTTT. It yields the protein CASSETNRVGNTEAFF.

This clone was detected only once. V usage is TRBV4-3 and J usage is TRBJ1-1; D possibly corresponds to TRBD1 (5 bases). Deletions cut 0 bases from V and 4 bases from J, with 12 bases between. Germline V gene sequence: CDR1 LGHNA, CDR2 YSLEER. The CDR3 totals 15 residues. The CDR3 nucleotides are TGCGCCAGCAGCCAAGACATTGGCAGGGCCACTGAAGCTTTCTTT. Translation: CASSQDIGRATEAFF.

This sequence joins TRBV4-2 and TRBJ2-7; D possibly corresponds to TRBD2 (6 bases). The CDR3 has 15 residues. Looked up from germline, CDR1 is LGHNA and CDR2 is YNFKEQ. V lost 4 bases, J lost 2 bases, and 15 bases lay in between. The CDR3 DNA reads TGTGCCAGCAGCCCCGGGACTCCTACTACCTACGAGCAGTACTTC. It encodes CASSPGTPTTYEQYF.

This sequence joins TRBV9 and TRBJ1-1; D may be TRBD1 (5 bases). Germline values: CDR1 SGDLS, CDR2 YYNGEE. V was clipped by 2 bases and J by 5 bases, with 19 bases between them. The CDR3 totals 16 residues. The CDR3 protein is CASSVHSPKGVTEAFF. CDR3 nucleotides: TGTGCCAGCAGCGTTCACTCCCCCAAAGGGGTAACTGAAGCTTTCTTT.

The chain uses TRBV2 and TRBJ2-3; 7 positions match TRBD1. The length of the CDR3 is 15 residues. Germline V gene lookup returns CDR1 SNHLY and CDR2 FYNNEI. With 5 bases clipped from V and 4 bases from J, the junction kept 9 bases outside the gene matches. CDR3 in DNA: TGTGCCAGCAGTCCGGGACAGAAGGGTCCAGATACGCAGTATTTT. It is translated as CASSPGQKGPDTQYF.

The chain has TRBV10-3 and TRBJ2-7, with 9 positions matching TRBD2. V lost 1 base, J lost 5 bases, and 15 bases stayed unmatched. Germline V gene lookup returns CDR1 ENHRY and CDR2 SYGVKD. The CDR3 runs to 18 residues. CDR3 in amino acids: CAISELGPLAGARNEQYF. The CDR3 coding sequence is TGTGCCATCAGTGAGTTAGGCCCCTTAGCGGGAGCAAGGAACGAGCAGTACTTC.

The chain links TRBV6-1 to TRBJ2-6; D unresolved. Per germline, CDR1 MNHNS and CDR2 SASEGT. The CDR3 covers 15 residues. The V gene lost 5 bases and the J gene lost 0 bases, with 8 bases spanning the gap. CDR3 protein: CASSRVSSGANVLTF. For the CDR3, the DNA is TGTGCCAGCAGTCGGGTTAGCTCTGGGGCCAACGTCCTGACTTTC.

This chain joins TRBV27 and TRBJ2-3, with no clear D. This CDR3 is 15 amino acids long. Germline V gives CDR1 MNHEY, CDR2 SMNVEV (reference sequence). Trimming cost V 0 bases and J 1 base, with 8 bases left between them. The CDR3 region is CASSLSGHRTDTQYF. The CDR3 nucleotides are TGTGCCAGCAGTTTATCGGGCCACCGCACAGATACGCAGTATTTT.

This clone has only a few counts. This chain uses TRBV5-6 with TRBJ1-5, with 12 bases aligning to TRBD1. Unmatched junction bases numbered 4, after V lost 4 bases and J lost 5 bases. This CDR3 is 15 amino acids long. CDR1 SGHDT and CDR2 YYEEEE come from the germline V gene. CDR3 nucleotides: TGTGCCAGCAGCGGGGGACAGGGGGCGGATCAGCCCCAGCATTTT. Residues: CASSGGQGADQPQHF. The entire variable domain, with the rest obtained from reference TRBV5-6 and TRBJ1-5, is as follows: DAGVTQSPTHLIKTRGQQVTLRCSPKSGHDTVSWYQQALGQGPQFIFQYYEEEERQRGNFPDRFSGHQFPNYSSELNVNALLLGDSALYLCASSGGQGADQPQHFGDGTRLSIL.

The chain carries TRBV5-3 and TRBJ1-5; 9 positions match TRBD1. TRBV5-3 is filed as an ORF, its function uncertain. Trimming took 5 bases from V and 2 from J; bases not matched to a gene: 5. The CDR3 is 15 amino acids. The CDR3 DNA follows: TGTGCCAGAAGAACGGACAGGGGCGGCAATCAGCCCCAGCATTTT. Its translation: CARRTDRGGNQPQHF.

The chain employs TRBV9 and TRBJ2-7; maybe TRBD2 (5 bases). Germline loops: CDR1 SGDLS, CDR2 YYNGEE. Trimming shortened V by 0 bases and J by 6 bases, and 13 bases separated the two germline ends. The CDR3 has 14 amino acids. The CDR3 DNA reads TGTGCCAGCAGCGTAGGACCTGGAAGCGGCGAGCAGTACTTC. This translates into CASSVGPGSGEQYF.

V and J are TRBV6-5 and TRBJ1-5; no clear D. Germline V CDR1 and CDR2: MNHEY, SVGAGI. The CDR3 is made up of 14 amino acids. V was cut by 0 bases and J by 5 bases, with 8 bases left in between. CDR3 nucleotide sequence: TGTGCCAGCAGTTACTCCGGGGTAGATCAGCCCCAGCATTTT. It codes for CASSYSGVDQPQHF.

The count of this clone is one. V and J are TRBV6-5 and TRBJ2-1; 8 bases align to TRBD2. Germline V gene lookup returns CDR1 MNHEY and CDR2 SVGAGI. V trimming: 6 bases; J trimming: 4 bases; junction bases outside the gene matches: 2. The CDR3 sequence is 13 residues long. CDR3 protein: CASRRGGYNEQFF. The CDR3 DNA sequence: TGTGCCAGCAGACGCGGGGGGTACAATGAGCAGTTCTTC.

The genes are TRBV10-1 and TRBJ2-4; D possibly corresponds to TRBD2 (5 bases). CDR3 length equals 17 residues. Trimming took off 0 bases at V and 2 bases at J, with 14 bases between the two ends. Germline assignment: CDR1 WNHNN and CDR2 SYGVQD (reference sequence). CDR3 sequence reads: CASSESIVSGTKNIQYF. The CDR3, as DNA: TGCGCCAGCAGTGAGTCTATCGTATCCGGGACCAAAAACATTCAGTACTTC.

The rearrangement links TRBV7-4 to TRBJ2-7; the match to TRBD1 covers 8 bases. In germline, CDR1 is SGHVT, CDR2 SQSDAQ. V trimming: 6 bases; J trimming: 4 bases; junction bases outside the gene matches: 11. The CDR3 contains 15 residues. This CDR3 reads CASRFPGTGLYEQYF. The CDR3 bases are TGTGCCAGCAGATTCCCCGGGACAGGCCTTTACGAGCAGTACTTC.